The subject of this entry is one T cell receptor (beta chain). What it binds is not known. PCR was performed a second time for about 7 to 12 cycles using a sample-barcoded 5' primer and a J-beta primer mix. TCRdb redid the calling of the 5' RACE reads with MiXCR, one entry per CDR3 protein. Among around 1,000,000 distinct CDR3 sequences listed, around 25% were seen once. This record comes from a study of blood T cells in healthy people across ages. Study-level points and caveats: Higher diversity and more naive CD4+ cells were features of long-lived donors, compared to aged donors. Unsorted PBMC material precluded a definitive naive versus antigen-experienced comparison.

Isolation per sample recovered at least 7 million PBMCs. Per the germline V gene, CDR1 is SEHNR and CDR2 is FQNEAQ (reference sequence). The CDR3 runs to 15 residues. The V end was cut by 2 bases, the J end by 1 base, with 11 bases between. These data were also filed under a second study, of T cells of mothers and their children. That study reports: Nine systemically healthy Caucasian donors: three mothers, six children.

This TCR was sampled from a girl aged 2 to 9 in good health. The V and J genes are TRBV7-9 and TRBJ1-1; D ambiguous. The source material was blood. CDR3 DNA: TGTGCCAGCAGCTTAAGAGAGGCGGAGAACACTGAAGCTTTCTTT. Encoded protein: CASSLREAENTEAFF.